Described below is a single T cell receptor (beta chain) sequence and its context. The target antigen is unknown. Deletions cut 5 bases from V and 8 bases from J, with 17 bases between. Germline V gene lookup returns CDR1 LGHNT and CDR2 FRNRAP. The CDR3 has 14 residues. This specimen belongs to a study of cytomegalovirus exposure and HLA in healthy donors. Findings of the study overall: Reports indicated that the classifier achieved high specificity and sensitivity in diagnosing cytomegalovirus status. Reports indicate that TCR beta sequences accurately predicted the HLA-A and HLA-B alleles of most subjects. Previous analysis showed most TCR beta V segments were productive about 87% or about 30% of the time.

PCR used 60 Vbeta primers and 13 Jbeta primers. Profiled with immunoSEQ multiplex PCR; TCRdb holds only in-frame clones, not every one. The sample includes about 160,000 clones, 75% of them seen just once. The rearrangement joins TRBV12-5 to TRBJ2-3, with D possibly TRBD2 on 6 matching bases. The clonotype was recovered from a man younger than 35 in good health and CMV-seronegative. Sequencing was performed on PBMCs. The CDR3 nucleotides read TGTGCTAGTGGTGGGGGGACTCAAAGAAGTACGCAGTATTTT. It translates to CASGGGTQRSTQYF.